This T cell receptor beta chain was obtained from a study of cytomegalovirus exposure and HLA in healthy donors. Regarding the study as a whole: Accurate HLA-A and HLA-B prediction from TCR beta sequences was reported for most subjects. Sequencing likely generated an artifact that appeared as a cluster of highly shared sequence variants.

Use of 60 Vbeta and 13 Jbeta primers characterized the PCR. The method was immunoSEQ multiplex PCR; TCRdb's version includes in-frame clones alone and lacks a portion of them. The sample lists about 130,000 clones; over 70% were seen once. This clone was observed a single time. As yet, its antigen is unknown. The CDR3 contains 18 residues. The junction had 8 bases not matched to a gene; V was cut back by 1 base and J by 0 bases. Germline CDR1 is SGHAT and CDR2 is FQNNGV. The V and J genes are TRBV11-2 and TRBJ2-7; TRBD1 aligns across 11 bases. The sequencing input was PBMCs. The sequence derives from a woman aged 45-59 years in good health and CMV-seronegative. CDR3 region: CASSLALGQGANSYEQYF. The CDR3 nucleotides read TGTGCCAGCAGCTTAGCCCTTGGACAGGGGGCAAACTCCTACGAGCAGTACTTC.